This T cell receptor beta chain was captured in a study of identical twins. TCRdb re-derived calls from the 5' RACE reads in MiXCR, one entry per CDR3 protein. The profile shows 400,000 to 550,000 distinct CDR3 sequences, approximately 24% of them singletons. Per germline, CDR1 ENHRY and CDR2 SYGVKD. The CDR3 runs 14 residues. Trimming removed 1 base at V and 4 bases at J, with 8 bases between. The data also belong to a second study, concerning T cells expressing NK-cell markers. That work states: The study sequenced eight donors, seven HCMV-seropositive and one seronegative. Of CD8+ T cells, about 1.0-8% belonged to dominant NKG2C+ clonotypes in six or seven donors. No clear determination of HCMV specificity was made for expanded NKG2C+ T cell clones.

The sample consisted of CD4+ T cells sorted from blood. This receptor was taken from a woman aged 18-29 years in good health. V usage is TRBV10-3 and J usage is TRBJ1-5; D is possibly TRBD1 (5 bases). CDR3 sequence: CAISEYGANQPQHF. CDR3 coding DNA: TGTGCCATCAGTGAGTATGGGGCGAATCAGCCCCAGCATTTT.